This TCR beta chain is drawn from a study of cytomegalovirus exposure and HLA in healthy donors. Overall study results and limits: Confirmation in vitro established that three CMV-associated chains were specific for CMV antigens. V- and J-gene trimming in TCR beta was tied to a missense DCLRE1C variant by an analysis performed later.

CDR3 length: 15 amino acids. J was trimmed by 5 bases and V by 4 bases; bases with no gene match: 6. Germline V gene sequence: CDR1 SGHRS, CDR2 YFSETQ. The sample holds a few counts of this clone. Its cognate antigen is unknown. PCR amplification relied on 60 Vbeta primers (plus 13 Jbeta primers). Profiling relied on immunoSEQ multiplex PCR, and the TCRdb table lists in-frame clones only, not all of them. The sample lists 100,000 to 150,000 clones; around 74% were seen once. Donors showed nominal health when sampled, although they likely had unrecorded immune exposures. The sequence derives from a male donor in good health and CMV-seronegative. The sequencing input was PBMCs. The chain couples TRBV5-1 to TRBJ1-2, with TRBD1 identical over 12 bases. CDR3 nucleotide sequence: TGCGCCAGCAGCCGGGGGACAGGGGGCTCGTATGGCTACACCTTC. Protein product: CASSRGTGGSYGYTF.